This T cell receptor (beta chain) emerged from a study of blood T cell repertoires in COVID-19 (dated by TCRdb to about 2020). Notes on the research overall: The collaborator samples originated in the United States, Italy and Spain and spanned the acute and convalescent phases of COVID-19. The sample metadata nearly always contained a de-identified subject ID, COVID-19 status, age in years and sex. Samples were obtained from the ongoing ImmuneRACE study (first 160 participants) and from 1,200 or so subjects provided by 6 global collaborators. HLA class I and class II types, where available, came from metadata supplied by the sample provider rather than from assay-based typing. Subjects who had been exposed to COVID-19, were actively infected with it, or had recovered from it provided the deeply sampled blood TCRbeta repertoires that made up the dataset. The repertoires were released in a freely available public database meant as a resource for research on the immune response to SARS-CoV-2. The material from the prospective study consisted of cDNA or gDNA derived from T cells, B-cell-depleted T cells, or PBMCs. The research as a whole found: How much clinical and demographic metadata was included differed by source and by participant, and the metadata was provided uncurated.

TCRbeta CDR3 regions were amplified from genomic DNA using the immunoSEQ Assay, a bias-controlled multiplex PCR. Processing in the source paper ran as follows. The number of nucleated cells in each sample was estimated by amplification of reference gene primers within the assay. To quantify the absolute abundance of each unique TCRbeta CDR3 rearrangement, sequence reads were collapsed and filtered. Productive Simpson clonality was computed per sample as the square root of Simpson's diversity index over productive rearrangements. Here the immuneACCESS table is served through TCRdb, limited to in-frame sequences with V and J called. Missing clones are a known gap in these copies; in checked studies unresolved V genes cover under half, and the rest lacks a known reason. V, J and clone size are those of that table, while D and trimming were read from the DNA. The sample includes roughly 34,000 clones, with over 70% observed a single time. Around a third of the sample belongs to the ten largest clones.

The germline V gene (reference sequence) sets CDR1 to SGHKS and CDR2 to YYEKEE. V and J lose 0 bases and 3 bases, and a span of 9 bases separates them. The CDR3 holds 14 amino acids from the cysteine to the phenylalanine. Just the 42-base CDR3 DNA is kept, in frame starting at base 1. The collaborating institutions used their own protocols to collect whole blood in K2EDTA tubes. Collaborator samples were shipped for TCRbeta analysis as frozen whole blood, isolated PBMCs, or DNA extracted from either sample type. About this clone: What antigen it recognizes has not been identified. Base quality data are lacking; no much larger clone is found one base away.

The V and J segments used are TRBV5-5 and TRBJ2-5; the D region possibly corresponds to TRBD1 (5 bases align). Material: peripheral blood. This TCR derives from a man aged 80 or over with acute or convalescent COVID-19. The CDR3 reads CASSLATGKETQYF. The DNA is TGTGCCAGCAGCTTGGCCACAGGAAAAGAGACCCAGTACTTC.